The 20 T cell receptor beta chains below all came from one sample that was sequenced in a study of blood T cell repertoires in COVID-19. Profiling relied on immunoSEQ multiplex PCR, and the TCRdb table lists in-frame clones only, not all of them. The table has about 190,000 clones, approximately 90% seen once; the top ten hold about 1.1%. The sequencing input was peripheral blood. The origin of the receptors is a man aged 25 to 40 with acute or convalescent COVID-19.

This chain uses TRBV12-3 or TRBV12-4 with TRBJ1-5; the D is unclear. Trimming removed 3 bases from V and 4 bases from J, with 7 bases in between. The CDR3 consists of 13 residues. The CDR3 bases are TGTGCCAGCAGTTTTCAATCAAATCAGCCCCAGCATTTT. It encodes CASSFQSNQPQHF.

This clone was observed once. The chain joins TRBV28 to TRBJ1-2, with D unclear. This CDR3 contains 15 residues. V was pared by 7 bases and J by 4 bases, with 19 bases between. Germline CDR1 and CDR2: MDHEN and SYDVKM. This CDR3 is CASKSPGRGFYGYTF. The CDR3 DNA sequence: TGTGCCAGCAAATCCCCCGGGAGAGGCTTCTATGGCTACACCTTC.

The CDR3, as DNA: TGCGCCAGCAGCTTGTCCAGGTACAACACTGAAGCTTTCTTT. This codes for CASSLSRYNTEAFF. The chain employs TRBV5-1 and TRBJ1-1; D ambiguous. Trimming cost V 1 base and J 2 bases, with 9 bases left between them. The CDR3 is made up of 14 amino acids. CDR1 SGHRS and CDR2 YFSETQ come from the germline V gene.

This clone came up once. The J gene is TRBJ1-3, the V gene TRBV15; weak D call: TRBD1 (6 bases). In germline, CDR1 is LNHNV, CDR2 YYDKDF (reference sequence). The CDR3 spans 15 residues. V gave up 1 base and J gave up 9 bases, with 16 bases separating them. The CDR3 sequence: CATSRVPGATGTIYF. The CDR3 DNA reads TGTGCCACCAGCAGAGTCCCAGGGGCAACGGGCACCATATATTTT.

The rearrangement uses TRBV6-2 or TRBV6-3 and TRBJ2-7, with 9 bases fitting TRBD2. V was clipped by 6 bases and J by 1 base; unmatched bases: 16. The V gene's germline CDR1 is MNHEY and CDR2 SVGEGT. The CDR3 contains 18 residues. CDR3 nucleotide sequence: TGTGCCAGCAGCACCAATACGTGGCTAGCGGGGTTATCCTACGAGCAGTACTTC. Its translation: CASSTNTWLAGLSYEQYF.

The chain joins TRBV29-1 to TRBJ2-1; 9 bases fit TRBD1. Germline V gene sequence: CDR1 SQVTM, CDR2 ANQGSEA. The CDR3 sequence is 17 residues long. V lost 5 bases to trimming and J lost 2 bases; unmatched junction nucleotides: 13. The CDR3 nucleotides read TGCAGCGTTAGCCTAAGACTGGGACAGGGCACCTACAATGAGCAGTTCTTC. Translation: CSVSLRLGQGTYNEQFF.

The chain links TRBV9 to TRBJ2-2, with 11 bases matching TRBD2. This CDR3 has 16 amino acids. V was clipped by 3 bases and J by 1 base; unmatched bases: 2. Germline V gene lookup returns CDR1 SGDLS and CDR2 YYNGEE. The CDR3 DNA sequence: TGTGCCAGCAGCGCTACTAGCGGGGGGAACACCGGGGAGCTGTTTTTT. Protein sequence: CASSATSGGNTGELFF.

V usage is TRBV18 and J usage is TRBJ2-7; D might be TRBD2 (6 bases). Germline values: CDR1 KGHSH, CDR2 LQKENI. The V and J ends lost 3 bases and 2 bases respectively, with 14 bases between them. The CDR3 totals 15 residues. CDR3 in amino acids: CASSPSPGVAYEQYF. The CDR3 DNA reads TGTGCCAGCTCACCCTCCCCGGGGGTTGCCTACGAGCAGTACTTC. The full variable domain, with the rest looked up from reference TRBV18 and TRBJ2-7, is NAGVMQNPRHLVRRRGQEARLRCSPMKGHSHVYWYRQLPEEGLKFMVYLQKENIIDESGMPKERFSAEFPKEGPSILRIQQVVRGDSAAYFCASSPSPGVAYEQYFGPGTRLTVT.

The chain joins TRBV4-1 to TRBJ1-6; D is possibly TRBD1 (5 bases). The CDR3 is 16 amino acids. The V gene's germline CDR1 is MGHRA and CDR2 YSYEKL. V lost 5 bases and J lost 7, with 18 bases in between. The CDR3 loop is CASSSQGGAINSPLHF. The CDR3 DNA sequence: TGCGCCAGCAGCTCCCAGGGAGGGGCTATCAATTCACCCCTCCACTTT.

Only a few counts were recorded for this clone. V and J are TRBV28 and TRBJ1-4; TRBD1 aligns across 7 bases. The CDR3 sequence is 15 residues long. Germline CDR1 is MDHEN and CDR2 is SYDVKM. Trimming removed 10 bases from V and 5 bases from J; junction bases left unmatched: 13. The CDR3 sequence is CATFPRDRGNEKLFF. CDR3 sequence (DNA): TGTGCCACATTCCCCCGGGACAGAGGAAATGAAAAACTGTTTTTT.

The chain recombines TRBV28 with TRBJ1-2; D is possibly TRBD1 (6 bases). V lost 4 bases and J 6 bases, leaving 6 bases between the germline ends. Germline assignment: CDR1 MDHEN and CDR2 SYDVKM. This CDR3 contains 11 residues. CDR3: CASSSGDGYTF. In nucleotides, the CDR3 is TGTGCCAGCAGTTCAGGGGATGGCTACACCTTC.

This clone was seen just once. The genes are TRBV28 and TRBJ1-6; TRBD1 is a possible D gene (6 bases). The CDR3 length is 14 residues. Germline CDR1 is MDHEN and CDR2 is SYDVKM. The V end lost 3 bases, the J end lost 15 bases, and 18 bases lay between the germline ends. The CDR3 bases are TGTGCCAGCAGTTTTACAGGGCCTCGACGGGTCCTCCACTTT. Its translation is CASSFTGPRRVLHF. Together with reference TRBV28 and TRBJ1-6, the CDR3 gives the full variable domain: DVKVTQSSRYLVKRTGEKVFLECVQDMDHENMFWYRQDPGLGLRLIYFSYDVKMKEKGDIPEGYSVSREKKERFSLILESASTNQTSMYLCASSFTGPRRVLHFGNGTRLTVT.

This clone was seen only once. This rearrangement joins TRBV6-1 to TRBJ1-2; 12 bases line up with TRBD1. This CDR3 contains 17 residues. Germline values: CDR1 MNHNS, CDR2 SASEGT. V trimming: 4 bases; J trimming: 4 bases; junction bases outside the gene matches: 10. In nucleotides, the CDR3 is TGTGCCAGCAGTGGACCCGGGACAGGGGGCCTCGGCTATGGCTACACCTTC. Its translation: CASSGPGTGGLGYGYTF.

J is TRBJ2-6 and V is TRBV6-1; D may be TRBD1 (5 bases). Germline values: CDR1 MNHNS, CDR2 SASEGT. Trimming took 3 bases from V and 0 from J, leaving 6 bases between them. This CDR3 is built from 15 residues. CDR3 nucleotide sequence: TGTGCCAGCAGTGACAGGGCCTCTGGGGCCAACGTCCTGACTTTC. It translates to CASSDRASGANVLTF.

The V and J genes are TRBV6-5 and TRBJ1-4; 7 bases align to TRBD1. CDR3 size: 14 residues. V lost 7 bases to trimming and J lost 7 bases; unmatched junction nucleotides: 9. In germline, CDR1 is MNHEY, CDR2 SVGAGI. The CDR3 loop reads CASTRGQSSEKLFF. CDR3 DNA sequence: TGTGCCAGCACTAGGGGACAGTCCAGTGAAAAACTGTTTTTT.

CDR3 sequence (DNA): TGTGCCAGCAGTCTAAGAGGAGTAACCACCTATGGCTACACCTTC. As protein: CASSLRGVTTYGYTF. The chain employs TRBV28 and TRBJ1-2; D is ambiguous. With 5 bases removed from V and 4 bases from J, the gap between germline ends came to 17 bases. CDR3 length equals 15 residues. Germline CDR1 is MDHEN and CDR2 is SYDVKM.

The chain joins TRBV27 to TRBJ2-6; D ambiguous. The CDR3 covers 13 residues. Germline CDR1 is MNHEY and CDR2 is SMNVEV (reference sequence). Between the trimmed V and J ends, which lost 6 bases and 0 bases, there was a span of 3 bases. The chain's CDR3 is CASSLSGANVLTF. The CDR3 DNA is TGTGCCAGCAGCCTCTCTGGGGCCAACGTCCTGACTTTC.

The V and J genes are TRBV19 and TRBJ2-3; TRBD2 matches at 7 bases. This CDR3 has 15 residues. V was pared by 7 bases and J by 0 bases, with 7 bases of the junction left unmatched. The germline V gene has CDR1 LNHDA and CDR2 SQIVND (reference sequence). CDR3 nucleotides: TGTGCCAGTATTGCGGGAGTAGGTAGCACAGATACGCAGTATTTT. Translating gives CASIAGVGSTDTQYF.

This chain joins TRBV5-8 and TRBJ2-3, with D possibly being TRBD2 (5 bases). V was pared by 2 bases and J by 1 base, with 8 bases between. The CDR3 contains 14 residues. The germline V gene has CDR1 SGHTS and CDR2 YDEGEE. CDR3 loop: CASSLLRGTDTQYF. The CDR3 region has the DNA TGTGCCAGCAGCTTACTGCGGGGCACAGATACGCAGTATTTT.

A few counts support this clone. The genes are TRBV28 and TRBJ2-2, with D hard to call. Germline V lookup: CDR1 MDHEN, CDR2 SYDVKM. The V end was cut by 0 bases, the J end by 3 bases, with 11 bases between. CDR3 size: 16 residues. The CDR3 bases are TGTGCCAGCAGTTTATGGGCTAGTGGTTACACCGGGGAGCTGTTTTTT. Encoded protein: CASSLWASGYTGELFF.